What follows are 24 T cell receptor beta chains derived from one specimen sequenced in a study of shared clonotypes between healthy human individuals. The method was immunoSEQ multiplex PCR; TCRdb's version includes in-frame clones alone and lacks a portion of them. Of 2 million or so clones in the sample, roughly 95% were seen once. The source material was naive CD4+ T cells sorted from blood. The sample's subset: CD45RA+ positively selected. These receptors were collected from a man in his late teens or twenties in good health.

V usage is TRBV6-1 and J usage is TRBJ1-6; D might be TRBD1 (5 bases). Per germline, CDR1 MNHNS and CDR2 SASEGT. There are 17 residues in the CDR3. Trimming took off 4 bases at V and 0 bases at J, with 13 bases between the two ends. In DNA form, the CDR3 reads TGTGCCAGCAGTGGAAACTCAGGGAGCTCCTATAATTCACCCCTCCACTTT. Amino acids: CASSGNSGSSYNSPLHF.

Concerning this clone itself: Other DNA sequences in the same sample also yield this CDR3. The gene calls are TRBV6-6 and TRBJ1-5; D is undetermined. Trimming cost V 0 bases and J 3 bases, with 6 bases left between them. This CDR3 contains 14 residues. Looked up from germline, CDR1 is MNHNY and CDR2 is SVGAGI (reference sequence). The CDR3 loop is CASSYSGSNQPQHF. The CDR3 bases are TGTGCCAGCAGTTACTCGGGGTCCAATCAGCCCCAGCATTTT.

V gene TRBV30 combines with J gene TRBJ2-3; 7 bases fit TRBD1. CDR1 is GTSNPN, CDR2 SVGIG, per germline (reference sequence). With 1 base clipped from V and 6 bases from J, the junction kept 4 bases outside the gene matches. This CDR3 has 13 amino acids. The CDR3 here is CAWSATGKDTQYF. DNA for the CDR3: TGTGCCTGGAGTGCGACAGGGAAGGATACGCAGTATTTT.

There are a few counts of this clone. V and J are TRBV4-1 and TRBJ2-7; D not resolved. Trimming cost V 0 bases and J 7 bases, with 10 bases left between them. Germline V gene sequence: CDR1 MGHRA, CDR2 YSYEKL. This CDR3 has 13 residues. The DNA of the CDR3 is TGCGCCAGCAGCCAAGACCCTCTGCGGGAGCAGTACTTC. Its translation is CASSQDPLREQYF.

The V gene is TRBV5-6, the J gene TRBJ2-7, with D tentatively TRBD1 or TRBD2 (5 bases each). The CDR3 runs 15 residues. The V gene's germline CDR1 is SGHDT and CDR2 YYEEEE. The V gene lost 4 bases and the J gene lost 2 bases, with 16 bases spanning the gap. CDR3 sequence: CASSTTWDGAYEQYF. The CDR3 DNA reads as TGTGCCAGCAGCACGACGTGGGACGGAGCCTACGAGCAGTACTTC.

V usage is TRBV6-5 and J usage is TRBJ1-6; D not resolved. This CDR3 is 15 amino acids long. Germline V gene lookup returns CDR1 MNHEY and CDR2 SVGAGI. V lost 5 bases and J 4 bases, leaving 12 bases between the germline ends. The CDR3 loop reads CASSIDTVYNSPLHF. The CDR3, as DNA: TGTGCCAGCAGTATCGACACGGTATATAATTCACCCCTCCACTTT.

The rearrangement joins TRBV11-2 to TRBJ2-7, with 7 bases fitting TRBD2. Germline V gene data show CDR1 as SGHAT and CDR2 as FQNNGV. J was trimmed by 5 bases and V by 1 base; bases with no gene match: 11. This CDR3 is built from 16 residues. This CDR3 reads CASSLGVSGLGNEQYF. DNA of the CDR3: TGTGCCAGCAGCTTAGGTGTAAGCGGACTAGGGAACGAGCAGTACTTC.

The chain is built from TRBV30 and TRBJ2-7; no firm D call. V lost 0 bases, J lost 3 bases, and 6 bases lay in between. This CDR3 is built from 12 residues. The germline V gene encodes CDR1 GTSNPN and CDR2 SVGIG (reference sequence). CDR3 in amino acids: CAWSVGFYEQYF. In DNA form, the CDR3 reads TGTGCCTGGAGTGTGGGATTCTACGAGCAGTACTTC.

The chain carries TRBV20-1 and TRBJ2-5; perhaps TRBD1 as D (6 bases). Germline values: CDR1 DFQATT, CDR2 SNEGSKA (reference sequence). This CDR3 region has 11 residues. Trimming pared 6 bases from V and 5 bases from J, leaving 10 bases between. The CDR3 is CSAERGETQYF. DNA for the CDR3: TGCAGTGCGGAGAGGGGGGAGACCCAGTACTTC.

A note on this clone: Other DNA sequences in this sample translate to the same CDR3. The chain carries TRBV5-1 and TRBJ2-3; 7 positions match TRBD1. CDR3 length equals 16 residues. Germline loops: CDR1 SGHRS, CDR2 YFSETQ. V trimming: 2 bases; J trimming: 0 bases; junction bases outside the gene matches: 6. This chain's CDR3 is CASSFTGVSSTDTQYF. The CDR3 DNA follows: TGCGCCAGCAGCTTTACAGGGGTTTCTAGCACAGATACGCAGTATTTT.

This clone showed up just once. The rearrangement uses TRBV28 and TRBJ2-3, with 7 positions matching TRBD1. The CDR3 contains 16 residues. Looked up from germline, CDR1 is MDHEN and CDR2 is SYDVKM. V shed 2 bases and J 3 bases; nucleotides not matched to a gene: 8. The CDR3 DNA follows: TGTGCCAGCAGTTTAAGGAGACAGGGAAGGACAGATACGCAGTATTTT. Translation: CASSLRRQGRTDTQYF.

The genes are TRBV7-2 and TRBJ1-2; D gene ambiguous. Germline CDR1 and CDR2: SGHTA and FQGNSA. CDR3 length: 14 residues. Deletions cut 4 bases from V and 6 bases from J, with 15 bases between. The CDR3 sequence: CASSWGGNSHGYTF. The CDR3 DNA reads TGTGCCAGCAGCTGGGGAGGGAATAGCCATGGCTACACCTTC.

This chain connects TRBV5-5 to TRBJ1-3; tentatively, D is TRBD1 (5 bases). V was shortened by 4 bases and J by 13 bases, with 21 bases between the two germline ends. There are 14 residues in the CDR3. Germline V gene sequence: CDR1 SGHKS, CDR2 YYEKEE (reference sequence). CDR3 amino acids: CASSPGLGTTGIYF. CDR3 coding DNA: TGTGCCAGCAGCCCGGGACTGGGGACCACCGGAATATATTTT.

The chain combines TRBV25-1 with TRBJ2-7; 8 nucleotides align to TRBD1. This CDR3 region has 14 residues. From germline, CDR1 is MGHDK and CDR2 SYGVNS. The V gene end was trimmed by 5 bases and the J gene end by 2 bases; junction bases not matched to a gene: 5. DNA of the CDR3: TGTGCCAGCAGTTTGACAGGGGTAACCTACGAGCAGTACTTC. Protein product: CASSLTGVTYEQYF.

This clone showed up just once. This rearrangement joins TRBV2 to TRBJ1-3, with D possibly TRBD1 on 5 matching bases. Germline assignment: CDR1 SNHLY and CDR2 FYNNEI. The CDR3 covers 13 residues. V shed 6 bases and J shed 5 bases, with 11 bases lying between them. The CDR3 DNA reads TGTGCCAGCAGACAGGACGGAAGAAACACCATATATTTT. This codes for CASRQDGRNTIYF.

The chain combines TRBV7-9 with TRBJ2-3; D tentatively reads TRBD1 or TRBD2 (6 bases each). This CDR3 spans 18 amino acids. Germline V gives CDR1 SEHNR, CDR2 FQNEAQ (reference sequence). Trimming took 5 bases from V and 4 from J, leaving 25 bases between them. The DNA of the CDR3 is TGTGCCAGCAGCCCAGTGGGGACGGGGGCGAGGAGGCCAGATACGCAGTATTTT. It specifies CASSPVGTGARRPDTQYF.

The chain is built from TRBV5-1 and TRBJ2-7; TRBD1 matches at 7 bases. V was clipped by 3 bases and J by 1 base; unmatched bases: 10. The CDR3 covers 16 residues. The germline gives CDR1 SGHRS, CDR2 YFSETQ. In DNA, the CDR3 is TGCGCCAGCAGCTCAAACAGGGACAGCCCATCCTACGAGCAGTACTTC. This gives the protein CASSSNRDSPSYEQYF.

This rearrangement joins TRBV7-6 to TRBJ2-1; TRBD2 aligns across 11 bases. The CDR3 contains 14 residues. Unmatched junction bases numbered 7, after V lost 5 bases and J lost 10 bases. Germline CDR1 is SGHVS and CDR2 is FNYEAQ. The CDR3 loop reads CASSIGLAGSEQFF. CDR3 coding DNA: TGTGCCAGCAGCATCGGACTAGCGGGTAGCGAGCAGTTCTTC.

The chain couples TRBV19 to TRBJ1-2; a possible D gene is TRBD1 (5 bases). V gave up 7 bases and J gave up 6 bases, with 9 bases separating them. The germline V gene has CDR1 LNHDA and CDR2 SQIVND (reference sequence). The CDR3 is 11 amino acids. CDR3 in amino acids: CASTDSDGYTF. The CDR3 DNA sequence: TGTGCCAGTACCGACAGTGATGGCTACACCTTC.

CDR3 in DNA: TGTGCCAGCAGCAATTACCTAGGCCAAGAGACCCAGTACTTC. As protein: CASSNYLGQETQYF. The chain employs TRBV14 and TRBJ2-5; D remains ambiguous. Per the germline V gene, CDR1 is SGHDN and CDR2 is FVKESK. V was trimmed by 5 bases and J by 1 base, leaving 11 bases between them. This CDR3 is built from 14 residues.

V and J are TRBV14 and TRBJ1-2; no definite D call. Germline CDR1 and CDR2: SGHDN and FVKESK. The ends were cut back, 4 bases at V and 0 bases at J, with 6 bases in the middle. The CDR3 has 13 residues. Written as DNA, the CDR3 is TGTGCCAGCAGCCTTAGTACTAACTATGGCTACACCTTC. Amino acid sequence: CASSLSTNYGYTF.

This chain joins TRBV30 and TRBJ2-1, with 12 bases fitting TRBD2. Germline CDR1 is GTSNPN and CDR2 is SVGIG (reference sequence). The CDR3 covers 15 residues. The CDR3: CAITGLAGTYNEQFF. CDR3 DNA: TGTGCGATAACCGGACTAGCGGGGACATACAATGAGCAGTTCTTC.

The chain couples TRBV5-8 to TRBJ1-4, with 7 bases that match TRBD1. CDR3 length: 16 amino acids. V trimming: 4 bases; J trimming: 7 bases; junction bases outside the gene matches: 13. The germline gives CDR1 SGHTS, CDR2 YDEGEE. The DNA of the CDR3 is TGTGCCAGCAGCGGGGGAGACAGGGTTCTAGGTGAAAAACTGTTTTTT. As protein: CASSGGDRVLGEKLFF. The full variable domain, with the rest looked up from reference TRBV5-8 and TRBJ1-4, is EAGVTQSPTHLIKTRGQQATLRCSPISGHTSVYWYQQALGLGLQFLLWYDEGEERNRGNFPPRFSGRQFPNYSSELNVNALELEDSALYLCASSGGDRVLGEKLFFGSGTQLSVL.

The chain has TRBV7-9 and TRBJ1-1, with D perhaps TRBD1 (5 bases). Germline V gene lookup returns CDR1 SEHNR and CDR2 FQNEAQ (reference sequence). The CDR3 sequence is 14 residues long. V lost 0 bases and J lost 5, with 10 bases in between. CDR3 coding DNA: TGTGCCAGCAGCTTAGCGCAGGGTGGGACTGAAGCTTTCTTT. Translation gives CASSLAQGGTEAFF.